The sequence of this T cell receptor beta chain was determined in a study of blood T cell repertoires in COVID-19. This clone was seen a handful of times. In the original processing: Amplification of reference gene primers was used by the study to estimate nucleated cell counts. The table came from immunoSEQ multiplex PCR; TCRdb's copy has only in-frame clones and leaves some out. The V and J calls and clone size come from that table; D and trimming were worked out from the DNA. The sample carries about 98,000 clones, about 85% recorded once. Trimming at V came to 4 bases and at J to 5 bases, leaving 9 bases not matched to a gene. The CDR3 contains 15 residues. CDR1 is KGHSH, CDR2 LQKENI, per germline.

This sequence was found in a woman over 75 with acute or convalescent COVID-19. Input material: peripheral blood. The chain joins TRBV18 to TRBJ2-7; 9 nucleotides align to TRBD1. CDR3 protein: CASSLGTGQLDEQYF. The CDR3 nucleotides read TGTGCCAGCTCACTAGGGACAGGGCAATTAGACGAGCAGTACTTC.